This T cell receptor beta chain came from a study of T cell responses to AZD1222 COVID-19 vaccine. Study-level results: Seropositive AZD1222 recipients at baseline numbered only 5 to 7. The study reported that nearly half of spike-specific TCRs target unmutated variant regions. Only after the peak T cell response were repertoires sampled. Clonal diversity was possibly underestimated, and the donors were mostly white British, with more females.

TCRdb's copy holds only in-frame clones and misses some; the assay was immunoSEQ multiplex PCR. Of roughly 97,000 clones listed, approximately 90% are singletons. Of note for this clone: Antigen: not known.

Per the germline V gene, CDR1 is SGHTA and CDR2 is FQGNSA. The ends were cut back, 0 bases at V and 8 bases at J, with 10 bases in the middle. The CDR3 loop spans 13 amino acids. Sequencing was performed on peripheral blood, taken on day 0 of AZD1222 vaccination. The receptor comes from an adult in good health. This rearrangement joins TRBV7-2 to TRBJ1-2; D not certain. The CDR3 loop reads CASSLALGFGYTF. In DNA, the CDR3 is TGTGCCAGCAGCTTAGCGCTTGGTTTCGGCTACACCTTC. The whole variable domain, filled in from reference TRBV7-2 and TRBJ1-2, reads GAGVSQSPSNKVTEKGKDVELRCDPISGHTALYWYRQSLGQGLEFLIYFQGNSAPDKSGLPSDRFSAERTGGSVSTLTIQRTQQEDSAVYLCASSLALGFGYTFGSGTRLTVV.